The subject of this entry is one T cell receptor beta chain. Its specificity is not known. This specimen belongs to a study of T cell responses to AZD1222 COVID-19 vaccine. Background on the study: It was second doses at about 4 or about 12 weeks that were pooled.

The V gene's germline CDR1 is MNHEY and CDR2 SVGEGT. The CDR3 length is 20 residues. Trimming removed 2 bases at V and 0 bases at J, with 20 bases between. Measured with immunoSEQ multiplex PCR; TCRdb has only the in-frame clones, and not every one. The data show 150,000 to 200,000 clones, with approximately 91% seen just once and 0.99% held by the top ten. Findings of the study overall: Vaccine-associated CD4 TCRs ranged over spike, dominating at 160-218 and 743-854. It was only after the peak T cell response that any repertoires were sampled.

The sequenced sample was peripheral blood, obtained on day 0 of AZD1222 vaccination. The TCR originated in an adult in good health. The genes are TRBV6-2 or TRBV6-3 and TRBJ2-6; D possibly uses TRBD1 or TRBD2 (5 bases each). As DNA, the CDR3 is TGTGCCAGCAGTTACGCTTCAGGGAGAGCGTTACGCTCTGGGGCCAACGTCCTGACTTTC. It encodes CASSYASGRALRSGANVLTF.